The rows below give T cell receptor beta chains drawn from one sample of a study of post-analysis software for immune sequencing data. MiXCR was run by TCRdb on the PCR reads, yielding one entry per CDR3 protein. Altogether 650,000 to 900,000 distinct CDR3 sequences are present, 46% being singletons, with the ten largest covering roughly 5%. Sequencing used blood. The receptor set was obtained from a girl under 18 with multiple sclerosis. CDR3s include the opening cysteine and the closing phenylalanine or tryptophan. D genes are given only for firm matches. Size is stated for part of the rows, as once, few or many counts, or as a class when the clone is expanded.

>TRBJ2-3|TRBV12-3/TRBV12-4|14|few|.
CASSLAGAWDTQYF
TGTGCCAGCAGTTTAGCGGGAGCATGGGATACGCAGTATTTT
>TRBJ1-1|TRBV5-6|15|.|.
CASSPDTGMNTEAFF
TGTGCCAGCAGCCCAGACACCGGGATGAACACTGAAGCTTTCTTT
>TRBJ2-1|TRBV20-1|13|.|.
CSARGAFYNEQFF
TGCAGTGCTAGGGGCGCCTTCTACAATGAGCAGTTCTTC
>TRBJ1-5|TRBV3-1|14|.|.
CASSQDLGDQPQHF
TGTGCCAGCAGCCAAGATTTGGGTGATCAGCCCCAGCATTTT
>TRBJ2-7|TRBV7-9|17|few|TRBD2
CASSLAQGLADTYEQYF
TGTGCCAGCAGCTTAGCCCAAGGACTAGCGGATACCTACGAGCAGTACTTC
>TRBJ1-5|TRBV27|18|few|TRBD1
CASFPDRGPLRGNQPQHF
TGTGCCTCTTTCCCGGACAGGGGGCCTCTTCGGGGCAATCAGCCCCAGCATTTT
>TRBJ2-7|TRBV20-1|14|.|TRBD1
CSATGTGLNGEQYF
TGCAGTGCTACCGGGACAGGGCTGAATGGCGAGCAGTACTTC
>TRBJ1-5|TRBV6-2/TRBV6-3|14|.|.
CASSAQGPHQPQHF
TGTGCCAGCAGTGCGCAGGGCCCCCATCAGCCCCAGCATTTT
>TRBJ2-4|TRBV7-2|12|few|TRBD1
CASSQTGWEQYF
TGTGCCAGCAGCCAGACAGGGTGGGAGCAGTACTTC
>TRBJ2-3|TRBV12-5|17|.|TRBD1
CASALGQGASRTDTQYF
TGTGCTAGTGCCCTTGGCCAGGGGGCGAGTCGAACAGATACGCAGTATTTT
>TRBJ1-5|TRBV4-1|16|.|.
CASSQGWTDLNQPQHF
TGCGCCAGCAGCCAAGGTTGGACAGACCTCAATCAGCCCCAGCATTTT
>TRBJ2-7|TRBV29-1|13|few|TRBD2
CSATSGRGAEQYF
TGCAGCGCGACTAGCGGGAGAGGGGCCGAGCAGTACTTC
>TRBJ2-1|TRBV20-1|15|.|TRBD2
CSADTGTSGTYEQFF
TGCAGTGCCGATACCGGGACTAGCGGGACCTATGAGCAGTTCTTC
>TRBJ2-6|TRBV7-9|15|few|.
CASTFGESGANVLTF
TGTGCCAGCACCTTCGGTGAATCTGGGGCCAACGTCCTGACTTTC
>TRBJ2-7|TRBV4-3|14|.|TRBD1
CASSLLQGRGEQYF
TGCGCCAGCAGCCTCTTACAGGGGCGAGGCGAGCAGTACTTC
>TRBJ2-3|TRBV29-1|13|.|TRBD2
CSVDQLARDTQYF
TGCAGCGTTGATCAACTAGCGCGAGATACGCAGTATTTT
>TRBJ1-5|TRBV20-1|13|.|.
CSASYRVNQPQHF
TGCAGTGCTAGCTACAGGGTGAATCAGCCCCAGCATTTT
>TRBJ2-6|TRBV10-3|15|few|.
CAIAGGIGGANVLTF
TGTGCCATCGCGGGCGGGATCGGTGGGGCCAACGTCCTGACTTTC
>TRBJ2-1|TRBV20-1|20|.|TRBD2
CSASGAFGTSGRPWGNEQFF
TGCAGTGCTAGCGGGGCTTTCGGGACTAGCGGGAGGCCCTGGGGCAATGAGCAGTTCTTC
>TRBJ1-2|TRBV20-1|19|.|TRBD1
CSARDPPDRSEWSPYGYTF
TGCAGTGCTAGAGACCCCCCGGACAGGTCGGAGTGGTCTCCCTATGGCTACACCTTC
>TRBJ1-2|TRBV12-3/TRBV12-4|13|few|TRBD1
CASSFPGGYGYTF
TGTGCCAGCAGTTTTCCAGGGGGGTATGGCTACACCTTC
>TRBJ1-5|TRBV6-6|15|few|TRBD1
CASSPDRGSNQPQHF
TGTGCCAGCAGCCCCGACAGGGGGAGCAATCAGCCCCAGCATTTT
>TRBJ2-7|TRBV20-1|13|few|.
CSAPSQSSYEQYF
TGCAGTGCCCCCTCGCAGAGCTCCTACGAGCAGTACTTC
>TRBJ2-5|TRBV13|14|.|.
CASSPRAAQETQYF
TGTGCCAGCAGCCCCCGGGCAGCTCAAGAGACCCAGTACTTC
>TRBJ2-4|TRBV12-3/TRBV12-4|17|.|.
CASSLTTSGTAKNIQYF
TGTGCCAGCAGTCTCACAACGTCCGGGACAGCCAAAAACATTCAGTACTTC
>TRBJ1-2|TRBV28|12|.|.
CASSWEPYGYTF
TGTGCCAGCAGTTGGGAGCCCTATGGCTACACCTTC
>TRBJ2-1|TRBV6-5|16|few|TRBD2
CASSYGLAGGPNEQFF
TGTGCCAGCAGTTACGGTCTAGCGGGAGGGCCTAATGAGCAGTTCTTC